This TCR beta chain was identified in a study of T cell responses to AZD1222 COVID-19 vaccine. Overall study findings and caveats: Repertoires in all cases were sampled only once the peak T cell response had passed. Baseline seropositives among AZD1222 recipients totaled only six or seven. Spike-spanning, vaccine-associated CD4 TCRs were dominant at 160-218 and 743-854. Spike-specific TCR breadth and depth rose after two AZD1222 doses.

Only in-frame clones appear in the TCRdb table, and some are missing; sequencing was by immunoSEQ multiplex PCR. In the table there are 100,000 to 150,000 clones, about nine tenths of which are singletons. This CDR3 is 14 amino acids long. V was cut by 2 bases and J by 11 bases, with 14 bases left in between. In the case of this clone: Its target is unknown.

This sequence originates from an adult who received the AZD1222 COVID-19 vaccine. The source was peripheral blood, collected 28 days after the second AZD1222 dose. This chain joins TRBV5-3 and TRBJ1-6; tentatively, D is TRBD1 (5 bases). TRBV5-3 is marked as an open reading frame, function uncertain. The CDR3 spells CARSFHRCETPLHF. The CDR3 DNA is TGTGCCAGAAGCTTCCACAGGTGCGAAACACCCCTCCACTTT.